This T cell receptor (beta chain) emerged from a study of cytomegalovirus exposure and HLA in healthy donors. Germline lookup yields CDR1 SGHVS and CDR2 FQNEAQ. The J segment lost 2 bases and the V segment lost 3 bases, leaving 20 bases of the junction unmatched. The CDR3 length is 20 residues. The repertoire was sequenced with immunoSEQ multiplex PCR; TCRdb's copy has only in-frame clones and lacks some. The sample has more than 110,000 clones; 88% are singletons. General study results and limits: Investigators reported approximately 150 TCR beta chains as tied to cytomegalovirus. A few CMV-associated chains proved CMV antigen-specific in vitro.

Comment on this clone: The antigen is undetermined.

This chain links TRBV7-8 with TRBJ2-7, with 9 bases that match TRBD2. The source material was PBMCs. This clonotype was obtained from a woman between 18 and 29 years old in good health and CMV-seropositive. In DNA form, the CDR3 reads TGTGCCAGCAGCTTCGATCGACGTACCCCCAGCGGGAGGTCTCCCTACGAGCAGTACTTC. It encodes CASSFDRRTPSGRSPYEQYF. Variable domain in full (rest from reference TRBV7-8 and TRBJ2-7): GAGVSQSPRYKVAKRGQDVALRCDPISGHVSLFWYQQALGQGPEFLTYFQNEAQLDKSGLPSDRFFAERPEGSVSTLKIQRTQQEDSAVYLCASSFDRRTPSGRSPYEQYFGPGTRLTVT.